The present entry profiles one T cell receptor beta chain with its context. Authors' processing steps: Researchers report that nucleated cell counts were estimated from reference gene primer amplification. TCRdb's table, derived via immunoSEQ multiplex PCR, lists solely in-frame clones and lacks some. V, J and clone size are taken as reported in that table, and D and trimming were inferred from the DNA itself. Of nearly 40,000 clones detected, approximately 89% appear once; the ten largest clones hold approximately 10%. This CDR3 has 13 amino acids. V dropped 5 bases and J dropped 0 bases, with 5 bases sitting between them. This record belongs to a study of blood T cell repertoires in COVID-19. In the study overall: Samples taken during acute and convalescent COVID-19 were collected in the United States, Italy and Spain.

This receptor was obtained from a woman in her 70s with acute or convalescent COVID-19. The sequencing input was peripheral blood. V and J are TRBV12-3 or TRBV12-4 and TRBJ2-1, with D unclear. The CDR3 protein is CASSRSSYNEQFF. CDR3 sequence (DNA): TGTGCCAGCAGTCGGAGCTCCTACAATGAGCAGTTCTTC.